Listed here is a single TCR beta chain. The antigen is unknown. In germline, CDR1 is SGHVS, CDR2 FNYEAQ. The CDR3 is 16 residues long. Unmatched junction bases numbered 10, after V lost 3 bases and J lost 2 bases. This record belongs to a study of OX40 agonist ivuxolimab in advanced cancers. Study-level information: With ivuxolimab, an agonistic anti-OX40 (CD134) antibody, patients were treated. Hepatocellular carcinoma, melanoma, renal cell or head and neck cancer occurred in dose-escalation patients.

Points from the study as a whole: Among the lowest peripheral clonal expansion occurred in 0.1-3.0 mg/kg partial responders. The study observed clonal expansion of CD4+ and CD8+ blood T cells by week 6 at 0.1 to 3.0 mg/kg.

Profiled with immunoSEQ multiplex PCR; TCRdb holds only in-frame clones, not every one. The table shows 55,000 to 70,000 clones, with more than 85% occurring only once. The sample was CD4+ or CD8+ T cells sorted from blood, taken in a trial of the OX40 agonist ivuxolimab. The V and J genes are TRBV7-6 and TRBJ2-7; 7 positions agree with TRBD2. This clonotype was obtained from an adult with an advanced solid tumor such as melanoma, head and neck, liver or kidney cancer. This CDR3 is CASSFASGEGTYEQYF. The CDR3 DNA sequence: TGTGCCAGCAGCTTTGCTAGCGGAGAAGGAACCTACGAGCAGTACTTC.